This TCR beta chain was sequenced for a study of OX40 agonist ivuxolimab in advanced cancers. Overall study: Partial responses were achieved by three patients, of whom one had hepatocellular carcinoma and two had cutaneous melanoma.

The repertoire was sequenced with immunoSEQ multiplex PCR; TCRdb's copy has only in-frame clones and lacks some. The profile shows 100,000 or so clones, around 96% of them singletons. On this clone itself: Its antigen is unidentified.

Study-wide points: Compared with CD4+, CD8+ T cells on average had more expanded clones.

CDR3 length equals 13 residues. The receptor comes from an adult with an advanced solid tumor such as melanoma, head and neck, liver or kidney cancer. The sample was CD4+ or CD8+ T cells sorted from blood, taken in a trial of the OX40 agonist ivuxolimab. The rearrangement links TRBV12-2 to TRBJ2-5; TRBD1, the table's D call, was not compared with the DNA. TRBV12-2 is given as a pseudogene. The CDR3 nucleotides read TGTGCAAGTCGCTTATACAGGGAAGAGACCCAGTACTTC. This encodes CASRLYREETQYF.